Below are 26 T cell receptor beta chains sequenced from a single sample in a study of shared clonotypes between healthy human individuals. Libraries were prepared by immunoSEQ multiplex PCR; TCRdb keeps only in-frame clonotypes and omits some of them. The sample consists of about 820,000 clones, 80% to 95% of them appearing once. CD45RO-negative, CCR7-positively selected cells formed the naive CD8 fraction, excluding terminally differentiated effector memory CD45RA+ cells. Sequenced sample: naive CD8+ T cells sorted from blood. These receptors all stem from a man aged 25-40 years in good health.

This clone has just one count. CDR3 in amino acids: CASSLRQWDQPQHF. DNA of the CDR3: TGTGCCAGCAGTTTACGCCAGTGGGATCAGCCCCAGCATTTT. V is TRBV27 and J is TRBJ1-5; D remains ambiguous. V lost 2 bases, J lost 5 bases, and 10 bases lay in between. The CDR3 runs 14 residues. Per germline, CDR1 MNHEY and CDR2 SMNVEV (reference sequence).

The genes are TRBV28 and TRBJ2-3; D is unclear. CDR1 is MDHEN, CDR2 SYDVKM, per germline. Trimming left V 3 bases short and J 11 bases short, with 12 bases between. CDR3 size: 12 residues. DNA of the CDR3: TGTGCCAGCAGTTTCAGCAGTGACTGGCAGTATTTT. This sequence encodes CASSFSSDWQYF.

The rearrangement joins TRBV6-5 to TRBJ2-7; 8 bases match TRBD1. The CDR3 has 15 amino acids. Germline CDR1 is MNHEY and CDR2 is SVGAGI. V trimming: 2 bases; J trimming: 3 bases; junction bases outside the gene matches: 6. In DNA, the CDR3 is TGTGCCAGCAGTTACAGCGCAGGGGGCAACTACGAGCAGTACTTC. Its translation is CASSYSAGGNYEQYF.

This clone was seen just once. V gene TRBV28 combines with J gene TRBJ2-7; 10 bases fit TRBD2. Germline-derived CDR1 and CDR2 are MDHEN and SYDVKM. Trimming took 5 bases from V and 5 from J; bases not matched to a gene: 18. The CDR3 runs to 18 residues. CDR3 in amino acids: CASSPPGTSELLGDEQYF. The DNA for the CDR3 is TGTGCCAGCAGTCCTCCCGGGACTAGCGAACTCCTAGGGGACGAGCAGTACTTC.

J is TRBJ2-7 and V is TRBV11-2, with D perhaps TRBD1 (5 bases). V dropped 8 bases and J dropped 5 bases, with 13 bases sitting between them. Germline lookup yields CDR1 SGHAT and CDR2 FQNNGV. The CDR3 length is 12 residues. CDR3 nucleotide sequence: TGTGCCAGCGAAGGGGAAGTAGACGAGCAGTACTTC. It translates to CASEGEVDEQYF. Filled out from reference TRBV11-2 and TRBJ2-7, the complete variable domain reads EAGVAQSPRYKIIEKRQSVAFWCNPISGHATLYWYQQILGQGPKLLIQFQNNGVVDDSQLPKDRFSAERLKGVDSTLKIQPAKLEDSAVYLCASEGEVDEQYFGPGTRLTVT.

V and J are TRBV6-5 and TRBJ2-7; no definite D call. V was clipped by 2 bases and J by 6 bases, with 11 bases between them. CDR1 and CDR2 from the germline V gene are MNHEY and SVGAGI. This CDR3 is built from 13 residues. The CDR3 here is CASSYGLSGEQYF. The CDR3 nucleotides are TGTGCCAGCAGTTACGGTCTGTCAGGCGAGCAGTACTTC.

Worth noting for this clone: This may arise from a read error, as a much more abundant clone is one base away. This same CDR3 is encoded by further DNA sequences in the sample. The chain has TRBV7-9 and TRBJ2-7; D gene ambiguous. The CDR3 length is 11 residues. Germline V gene data show CDR1 as SEHNR and CDR2 as FQNEAQ (reference sequence). Deletions cut 5 bases from V and 3 bases from J, with 5 bases between. The CDR3 nucleotides are TGTGCCAGCAGCCTCAGCTACGAGCAGTACTTC. Amino acids: CASSLSYEQYF. Based on the CDR3 plus reference TRBV7-9 and TRBJ2-7, the full variable domain is DTGVSQNPRHKITKRGQNVTFRCDPISEHNRLYWYRQTLGQGPEFLTYFQNEAQLEKSRLLSDRFSAERPKGSFSTLEIQRTEQGDSAMYLCASSLSYEQYFGPGTRLTVT.

The chain carries TRBV7-8 and TRBJ1-2; maybe TRBD1 (5 bases). V lost 6 bases and J lost 2, with 16 bases in between. CDR1 and CDR2 (germline): SGHVS, FQNEAQ. This CDR3 is 15 amino acids long. The DNA for the CDR3 is TGTGCCAGCAGTTCTGAACAGGACGGGAACTATGGCTACACCTTC. This translates into CASSSEQDGNYGYTF.

The chain combines TRBV7-8 with TRBJ2-1, with D uncertain. V was shortened by 9 bases and J by 4 bases, with 19 bases between the two germline ends. Germline-derived CDR1 and CDR2 are SGHVS and FQNEAQ. CDR3 length: 15 residues. The CDR3 region is CASTPETGVYNEQFF. DNA for the CDR3: TGTGCCAGTACCCCAGAGACGGGTGTATACAATGAGCAGTTCTTC.

The chain recombines TRBV27 with TRBJ2-1, with D possibly matching TRBD2 (6 bases). The CDR3 contains 15 residues. In germline, CDR1 is MNHEY, CDR2 SMNVEV (reference sequence). Trimming shortened V by 4 bases and J by 6 bases, and 16 bases separated the two germline ends. The CDR3 DNA reads as TGTGCCAGCAGTTCTGTAGGGAGGCCGTTCAATGAGCAGTTCTTC. Protein: CASSSVGRPFNEQFF.

In its sample, this clone was seen a few times. This rearrangement joins TRBV27 to TRBJ2-3; D is ambiguous. Germline V lookup: CDR1 MNHEY, CDR2 SMNVEV (reference sequence). This CDR3 is 14 amino acids long. Trimming removed 0 bases from V and 2 bases from J, with 6 bases in between. Here the CDR3 DNA reads TGTGCCAGCAGTTTATCGTCCTACACAGATACGCAGTATTTT. Translation gives CASSLSSYTDTQYF.

The chain couples TRBV9 to TRBJ1-1; D unclear. The CDR3 is 15 amino acids. The V gene lost 3 bases and the J gene lost 6 bases, with 18 bases spanning the gap. Germline V lookup: CDR1 SGDLS, CDR2 YYNGEE. The DNA of the CDR3 is TGTGCCAGCAGCGCCGGTCATACCGGGTTCCCTGAAGCTTTCTTT. This encodes CASSAGHTGFPEAFF.

This chain links TRBV30 with TRBJ1-1; D not resolved. Germline values: CDR1 GTSNPN, CDR2 SVGIG (reference sequence). V was shortened by 4 bases and J by 0 bases, with 9 bases between the two germline ends. The CDR3 covers 13 residues. CDR3 sequence: CAWTLVMNTEAFF. The CDR3, as DNA: TGTGCCTGGACGCTCGTAATGAACACTGAAGCTTTCTTT. Drawing the rest from reference TRBV30 and TRBJ1-1, the complete variable domain is SQTIHQWPATLVQPVGSPLSLECTVEGTSNPNLYWYRQAAGRGLQLLFYSVGIGQISSEVPQNLSASRPQDRQFILSSKKLLLSDSGFYLCAWTLVMNTEAFFGQGTRLTVV.

This chain joins TRBV11-2 and TRBJ2-7; D gene uncertain. Deletions cut 1 base from V and 3 bases from J, with 4 bases between. CDR3 length: 12 amino acids. Per germline, CDR1 SGHAT and CDR2 FQNNGV. DNA of the CDR3: TGTGCCAGCAGCTTAGCCCACTACGAGCAGTACTTC. This codes for CASSLAHYEQYF.

The chain joins TRBV29-1 to TRBJ2-3, with unresolved D. The CDR3 consists of 15 residues. V lost 4 bases, J lost 2 bases, and 16 bases lay in between. Looked up from germline, CDR1 is SQVTM and CDR2 is ANQGSEA. CDR3 nucleotide sequence: TGCAGCGTTGTCTCGCTACAGACCCTCACAGATACGCAGTATTTT. Translated: CSVVSLQTLTDTQYF.

The chain has TRBV7-9 and TRBJ2-1; 8 nucleotides match TRBD1. The CDR3 spans 18 residues. V trimming: 5 bases; J trimming: 0 bases; junction bases outside the gene matches: 12. Germline V gene sequence: CDR1 SEHNR, CDR2 FQNEAQ (reference sequence). The CDR3 reads CASSPRPGQALSYNEQFF. CDR3 DNA sequence: TGTGCCAGCAGCCCACGTCCGGGACAGGCCCTCTCCTACAATGAGCAGTTCTTC.

The V gene is TRBV9, the J gene TRBJ2-5, with D tentatively TRBD1 (6 bases). Trimming removed 4 bases at V and 3 bases at J, with 16 bases between. CDR1 and CDR2 (germline): SGDLS, YYNGEE. This CDR3 is 15 amino acids long. CDR3 in amino acids: CASSPSQGGKETQYF. The CDR3 DNA reads TGTGCCAGCAGCCCCAGCCAAGGGGGTAAAGAGACCCAGTACTTC.

The CDR3 nucleotides are TGTGCCAGCAGCCAATGGGACAGGGGGAACACTGAAGCTTTCTTT. Translation gives CASSQWDRGNTEAFF. The chain carries TRBV5-4 and TRBJ1-1; TRBD1 agrees at 10 bases. The germline CDR1 and CDR2 sequences are SGHNT and YYREEE (reference sequence). The CDR3 is 15 residues long. J was trimmed by 1 base and V by 4 bases; bases with no gene match: 4.

The CDR3, as DNA: TGTGCCAGCAGTGAAGGGGCAGGGAATCAGCCCCAGCATTTT. It encodes CASSEGAGNQPQHF. The rearrangement joins TRBV6-1 to TRBJ1-5, with D perhaps matching TRBD1 (5 bases). Germline values: CDR1 MNHNS, CDR2 SASEGT. This CDR3 has 14 amino acids. Trimming stripped 1 base from V and 4 bases from J, with 8 bases between.

The chain joins TRBV11-1 to TRBJ2-1; D is possibly TRBD1 or TRBD2 (5 bases each). The germline V gene has CDR1 SGHAT and CDR2 FQDESV (reference sequence). The V and J ends lost 3 bases and 6 bases respectively, with 15 bases between them. The CDR3 consists of 15 residues. DNA of the CDR3: TGTGCCAGCAGCTTCGGGACGGTGAAAACCAATGAGCAGTTCTTC. It encodes CASSFGTVKTNEQFF.

The chain combines TRBV27 with TRBJ2-1, with 7 positions matching TRBD2. Germline CDR1 reads MNHEY; CDR2 reads SMNVEV (reference sequence). Trimming removed 5 bases from V and 0 bases from J; junction bases left unmatched: 16. The CDR3 loop spans 19 amino acids. This CDR3 reads CASSRRTMWVAGSYNEQFF. The DNA for the CDR3 is TGTGCCAGCAGTCGCCGGACTATGTGGGTAGCGGGCTCCTACAATGAGCAGTTCTTC.

The rearrangement links TRBV27 to TRBJ2-1, with TRBD2 matching 10 bases. This CDR3 is built from 16 residues. In germline, CDR1 is MNHEY, CDR2 SMNVEV (reference sequence). J lost 7 bases, V lost 7 bases, and 13 bases had no gene match. The CDR3 nucleotides are TGTGCCAGCACCTTAGGGGCTAGCGGGAGAGTTAATGAGCAGTTCTTC. Translated, it gives CASTLGASGRVNEQFF.

This clone came up once. The V call is TRBV28, the J call TRBJ2-1; no reliable D call. V dropped 6 bases and J dropped 5 bases, with 20 bases sitting between them. This CDR3 has 16 amino acids. Germline V lookup: CDR1 MDHEN, CDR2 SYDVKM. The CDR3 DNA reads TGTGCCAGCAGGCCATCTAAGACACCAACCAACAATGAGCAGTTCTTC. Translation: CASRPSKTPTNNEQFF.

The rearrangement uses TRBV11-3 and TRBJ2-3; 12 bases fit TRBD2. The CDR3 is made up of 20 amino acids. CDR1 and CDR2 from the germline V gene are SGHNT and YENEEA. J gave up 2 bases and V 1 base, and 13 bases lay outside the gene matches. CDR3 region: CASSLGYPGLAGNNTDTQYF. The DNA for the CDR3 is TGTGCCAGCAGCTTAGGATATCCGGGACTAGCGGGTAACAACACAGATACGCAGTATTTT.

This clone was seen just once. The chain combines TRBV7-2 with TRBJ2-3, with 8 bases that match TRBD2. The CDR3 extends over 15 amino acids. J lost 2 bases, V lost 3 bases, and 4 bases had no gene match. The germline gives CDR1 SGHTA, CDR2 FQGNSA. The CDR3 here is CASSFPGRATDTQYF. The CDR3, as DNA: TGTGCCAGCAGCTTCCCCGGGAGGGCCACAGATACGCAGTATTTT.

The V call is TRBV11-3, the J call TRBJ2-5; weak D call: TRBD1 (6 bases). V dropped 5 bases and J dropped 0 bases, with 10 bases sitting between them. There are 14 residues in the CDR3. From germline, CDR1 is SGHNT and CDR2 YENEEA. In DNA form, the CDR3 reads TGTGCCAGCAGCCCCGGGACAAACCAAGAGACCCAGTACTTC. Translation: CASSPGTNQETQYF.